This is a list of T cell receptor beta chains from one sample in a study of monozygotic twins with cystic fibrosis. TCRdb's copy holds only in-frame clones and misses some; the assay was immunoSEQ multiplex PCR. Among tens of thousands of clones listed, under 70% were seen once. The specimen sequenced was blood. Every receptor here comes from a girl under 18 with cystic fibrosis. The CDR3 runs from the conserved cysteine through the conserved F or W. Each record gives: D gene, clone size, J gene, V gene, CDR3 protein, CDR3 DNA. The D gene is left open where the match is weak. Some rows have no size entry. The others give once, few or many, or a class for an expanded clone.

.,.,TRBJ1-2,TRBV6-1,CASSEVGGNYGYTF,TGTGCCAGCAGTGAGGTGGGGGGGAACTATGGCTACACCTTC
.,.,TRBJ2-7,TRBV18,CASSVTGLYEQYF,TGTGCCAGCTCAGTGACAGGCCTCTACGAGCAGTACTTC
.,.,TRBJ1-5,TRBV7-2,CASSPPGQPQHF,TGTGCCAGCAGCCCTCCCGGGCAGCCCCAGCATTTT
TRBD2,.,TRBJ2-1,TRBV4-3,CASSQTRASGSGNEQFF,TGCGCCAGCAGCCAGACCAGGGCTAGCGGGAGTGGGAATGAGCAGTTCTTC
.,.,TRBJ1-1,TRBV6-5,CASSYGDGRSTEAFF,TGTGCCAGCAGTTACGGGGACGGGAGGAGCACTGAAGCTTTCTTT
.,few,TRBJ1-5,TRBV27,CASSATPDRNQPQHF,TGTGCCAGCAGCGCGACACCTGATCGCAATCAGCCCCAGCATTTT
.,.,TRBJ1-2,TRBV29-1,CSVVKLETNYGYTF,TGCAGCGTTGTCAAGTTGGAGACTAACTATGGCTACACCTTC
TRBD2,.,TRBJ2-3,TRBV7-2,CASSFKREWVTDTQYF,TGTGCCAGCAGCTTTAAGCGGGAATGGGTCACAGATACGCAGTATTTT
.,.,TRBJ2-7,TRBV4-2,CASSRDVGSYEQYF,TGTGCCAGCAGCCGGGACGTGGGTTCCTACGAGCAGTACTTC
.,.,TRBJ1-5,TRBV5-5,CASSLLGGSNQPQHF,TGTGCCAGCAGCTTGTTGGGTGGCAGCAATCAGCCCCAGCATTTT
TRBD2,.,TRBJ2-3,TRBV13,CASSRTSGNADTQYF,TGTGCCAGCAGCCGGACTAGCGGAAATGCGGATACGCAGTATTTT
.,.,TRBJ2-3,TRBV7-2,CASSLFSSGTSTDTQYF,TGTGCCAGCAGCTTATTCAGCAGCGGAACATCCACAGATACGCAGTATTTT
TRBD1,.,TRBJ2-1,TRBV15,CATTLGGFYNEQFF,TGTGCCACCACACTAGGGGGCTTCTACAATGAGCAGTTCTTC
TRBD1,few,TRBJ2-2,TRBV18,CASSPGQGNGFNTGELFF,TGTGCCAGCTCACCTGGACAGGGGAATGGCTTTAACACCGGGGAGCTGTTTTTT
TRBD1,.,TRBJ2-6,TRBV5-1,CASSLGTGAGANVLTF,TGCGCCAGCAGCTTGGGGACAGGGGCTGGGGCCAACGTCCTGACTTTC
.,.,TRBJ1-1,TRBV9,CASSVGDYTEAFF,TGTGCCAGCAGCGTGGGAGACTACACTGAAGCTTTCTTT
.,.,TRBJ2-1,TRBV7-6,CASSGGGYEQFF,TGTGCCAGCAGCGGGGGTGGCTATGAGCAGTTCTTC
.,.,TRBJ2-1,TRBV27,CASSSGSQGEQFF,TGTGCCAGCAGTAGTGGGAGTCAGGGTGAGCAGTTCTTC
.,.,TRBJ1-3,TRBV5-8,CASSLVVTSSGNTIYF,TGTGCCAGCAGCTTGGTAGTGACCTCCTCTGGAAACACCATATATTTT
.,.,TRBJ2-2,TRBV4-1,CASSQDLGNKLTGELFF,TGCGCCAGCAGCCAAGACTTGGGAAATAAATTGACCGGGGAGCTGTTTTTT
.,.,TRBJ2-5,TRBV4-1,CASSQVAPGETQYF,TGCGCCAGCAGCCAAGTAGCGCCGGGGGAGACCCAGTACTTC
TRBD2,.,TRBJ2-1,TRBV29-1,CSVRGIAGGPSPGFF,TGCAGCGTTAGAGGGATAGCGGGAGGGCCTTCCCCAGGGTTCTTC
.,.,TRBJ1-5,TRBV29-1,CSVQGNQPQHF,TGCAGCGTCCAAGGCAATCAGCCCCAGCATTTT
.,.,TRBJ1-1,TRBV19,CASGDIKAFF,TGTGCCAGTGGGGACATTAAAGCTTTCTTT
TRBD1,.,TRBJ1-2,TRBV5-1,CASSAVQGAGYTF,TGCGCCAGCAGCGCGGTACAGGGGGCTGGCTACACCTTC
TRBD2,.,TRBJ2-5,TRBV7-9,CASSILAGIHETQYF,TGTGCCAGCAGCATACTAGCGGGGATTCACGAGACCCAGTACTTC
.,.,TRBJ2-1,TRBV25-1,CASKTTQINNEQFF,TGTGCCAGCAAGACCACCCAAATAAACAATGAGCAGTTCTTC
TRBD1,few,TRBJ1-1,TRBV9,CASSVDRGSTEAFF,TGTGCCAGCAGCGTGGACAGGGGGAGCACTGAAGCTTTCTTT
TRBD2,.,TRBJ2-1,TRBV19,CASMQAGGVLNEQFF,TGTGCCAGTATGCAAGCGGGAGGTGTGCTCAATGAGCAGTTCTTC
.,.,TRBJ1-2,TRBV29-1,CSARTGTDIKGYTF,TGCAGCGCCAGAACCGGGACTGACATTAAAGGCTACACCTTC
.,.,TRBJ1-5,TRBV19,CASSIVPGMQPQHF,TGTGCCAGTAGTATAGTTCCGGGGATGCAGCCCCAGCATTTT
TRBD1,few,TRBJ1-2,TRBV18,CASSQDRVGYTF,TGTGCCAGCTCACAGGACAGGGTTGGCTACACCTTC
TRBD2,.,TRBJ2-1,TRBV10-2,CASGSLAGLYEQFF,TGCGCCAGCGGGAGTCTAGCGGGACTTTATGAGCAGTTCTTC
.,.,TRBJ1-5,TRBV7-2,CASTLTGISNQPQHF,TGTGCCAGCACTCTAACAGGAATTAGCAATCAGCCCCAGCATTTT
TRBD2,.,TRBJ2-3,TRBV4-2,CASSLAGAQLAGDRTDTQYF,TGTGCCAGCAGCCTCGCCGGGGCCCAACTAGCGGGAGATCGCACAGATACGCAGTATTTT
TRBD1,few,TRBJ1-2,TRBV19,CASSRKDRTNYGYTF,TGTGCCAGTAGTAGAAAGGACAGGACTAACTATGGCTACACCTTC
TRBD2,.,TRBJ2-1,TRBV30,CACPRTSGGYNEQFF,TGTGCCTGTCCTCGGACTAGCGGGGGTTACAATGAGCAGTTCTTC